This entry lists 28 T cell receptor beta chains sequenced from one sample in a study of cytotoxic CD8 clonotypes in ibrutinib-treated CLL. Sequencing was performed with immunoSEQ multiplex PCR; in TCRdb, only in-frame clones are kept and a portion is missing. Of approximately 120,000 clones listed, approximately 81% are singletons. The starting material was PBMCs, obtained after 24 months of ibrutinib treatment. The receptor source for this set is a human donor with chronic lymphocytic leukemia.

The V gene is TRBV10-3, the J gene TRBJ2-4; 7 bases align to TRBD2. J was trimmed by 1 base and V by 3 bases; bases with no gene match: 3. CDR1 is ENHRY, CDR2 SYGVKD, per germline. The CDR3 consists of 15 residues. CDR3 in amino acids: CAISESGVAKNIQYF. The CDR3 region has the DNA TGTGCCATCAGTGAAAGCGGGGTGGCCAAAAACATTCAGTACTTC.

The chain couples TRBV19 to TRBJ1-2, with D uncertain. Trimming shortened V by 8 bases and J by 3 bases, and 10 bases separated the two germline ends. CDR3 size: 12 residues. The germline gives CDR1 LNHDA, CDR2 SQIVND (reference sequence). CDR3 coding DNA: TGTGCCAGTGGTTCGGACTACTATGGCTACACCTTC. This translates into CASGSDYYGYTF. The full variable domain, its missing parts supplied by reference TRBV19 and TRBJ1-2, is DGGITQSPKYLFRKEGQNVTLSCEQNLNHDAMYWYRQDPGQGLRLIYYSQIVNDFQKGDIAEGYSVSREKKESFPLTVTSAQKNPTAFYLCASGSDYYGYTFGSGTRLTVV.

The chain has TRBV7-9 and TRBJ2-3; TRBD1 or TRBD2 may be the D gene (6 bases each). Germline V CDR1 and CDR2: SEHNR, FQNEAQ (reference sequence). V lost 5 bases and J 5 bases, leaving 17 bases between the germline ends. The CDR3 runs 15 residues. The CDR3, as DNA: TGTGCCAGCAGCCCCATGGGGGGCCGGGGAGATACGCAGTATTTT. Protein: CASSPMGGRGDTQYF.

The genes are TRBV19 and TRBJ2-3, with D perhaps matching TRBD2 (5 bases). Trimming pared 8 bases from V and 6 bases from J, leaving 18 bases between. In germline, CDR1 is LNHDA, CDR2 SQIVND (reference sequence). The CDR3 contains 14 residues. CDR3 residues: CASGSKRRADTQYF. In DNA form, the CDR3 reads TGTGCCAGTGGGTCTAAACGGCGGGCGGATACGCAGTATTTT.

This rearrangement joins TRBV7-9 to TRBJ1-1; D perhaps matches TRBD1 (5 bases). V was trimmed by 5 bases and J by 5 bases, leaving 12 bases between them. CDR3 length equals 13 residues. CDR1 SEHNR and CDR2 FQNEAQ come from the germline V gene (reference sequence). The CDR3 is CASSQGLRTEAFF. CDR3 in DNA: TGTGCCAGCAGCCAGGGACTGAGAACTGAAGCTTTCTTT.

This sequence joins TRBV5-4 and TRBJ2-5; weak D call: TRBD1 (6 bases). Germline CDR1 is SGHNT and CDR2 is YYREEE (reference sequence). The CDR3 runs 14 residues. Trimming stripped 4 bases from V and 5 bases from J, with 15 bases between. CDR3: CASSPGAAVETQYF. The CDR3 nucleotides are TGTGCCAGCAGCCCAGGGGCAGCTGTTGAGACCCAGTACTTC.

This clone has a single count. V and J are TRBV4-1 and TRBJ2-7; TRBD1 matches at 9 bases. The CDR3 spans 14 residues. The ends lost 3 bases at V and 2 bases at J; junction bases unmatched: 2. The germline gives CDR1 MGHRA, CDR2 YSYEKL. CDR3 amino acids: CASSHRQGAYEQYF. CDR3 nucleotide sequence: TGCGCCAGCAGCCATAGACAGGGGGCCTACGAGCAGTACTTC.

J is TRBJ2-2 and V is TRBV5-4, with D tentatively TRBD1 (6 bases). Germline CDR1 SGHNT, CDR2 YYREEE (reference sequence). V was trimmed by 4 bases and J by 5 bases, leaving 18 bases between them. The CDR3 runs to 16 residues. As DNA, the CDR3 is TGTGCCAGCAGCCACCAACAGGGTATGGGAACCGGGGAGCTGTTTTTT. Translation gives CASSHQQGMGTGELFF. Using reference TRBV5-4 and TRBJ2-2 for the parts outside the CDR3, the full variable domain is ETGVTQSPTHLIKTRGQQVTLRCSSQSGHNTVSWYQQALGQGPQFIFQYYREEENGRGNFPPRFSGLQFPNYSSELNVNALELDDSALYLCASSHQQGMGTGELFFGEGSRLTVL.

As for this clone: At one of its ends the junction is not consistent with the germline gene, which may arise from a read error. V is TRBV7-6 and J is TRBJ2-7; 11 bases map to TRBD2. This CDR3 is 14 amino acids long. CDR1 is SGHVS and CDR2 is FNYEAQ in the germline V gene. CDR3 sequence: CASSVAGGYHEQYF. CDR3 sequence (DNA): TGTGCCAGCAGCGTAGCGGGGGGGTACCACGAGCAGTACTTC.

The chain is built from TRBV6-5 and TRBJ1-1, with no clear D. Germline-derived CDR1 and CDR2 are MNHEY and SVGAGI. The V and J ends lost 3 bases and 1 base respectively, with 9 bases between them. The CDR3 has 14 amino acids. The CDR3 loop reads CASSYGPSNTEAFF. The CDR3 bases are TGTGCCAGCAGTTATGGACCCTCGAACACTGAAGCTTTCTTT.

V and J are TRBV9 and TRBJ1-1; perhaps TRBD1 as D (5 bases). Germline loops: CDR1 SGDLS, CDR2 YYNGEE. Trimming took 4 bases from V and 1 from J, leaving 32 bases between them. The CDR3 is 21 residues long. CDR3 nucleotides: TGTGCCAGCAGCCCGTGGTTCTTTCCCCAGATTTCTTTGCAGGGGAACACTGAAGCTTTCTTT. This codes for CASSPWFFPQISLQGNTEAFF.

The chain combines TRBV6-5 with TRBJ2-3; 9 bases align to TRBD2. The CDR3 totals 14 residues. Germline V gene lookup returns CDR1 MNHEY and CDR2 SVGAGI. Losses at the gene ends were 2 bases for V and 8 bases for J; bases not matched to a gene: 5. CDR3 DNA: TGTGCCAGCAGTTACCGGCGGGGGGGCGGTACGCAGTATTTT. Its translation: CASSYRRGGGTQYF.

The J gene is TRBJ2-3, the V gene TRBV5-1, with 11 nucleotides matching TRBD2. The germline V gene encodes CDR1 SGHRS and CDR2 YFSETQ. The CDR3 totals 15 residues. V shed 4 bases and J 3 bases; nucleotides not matched to a gene: 4. The CDR3 reads CASSKGLAETDTQYF. The CDR3 DNA is TGCGCCAGCAGCAAGGGACTAGCGGAGACAGATACGCAGTATTTT.

The chain uses TRBV7-9 and TRBJ1-1; D call uncertain. This CDR3 contains 14 residues. CDR1 is SEHNR, CDR2 FQNEAQ, per germline (reference sequence). Trimming removed 2 bases from V and 1 base from J, with 8 bases in between. The CDR3 DNA follows: TGTGCCAGCAGCTTAACGTGGGAGAACACTGAAGCTTTCTTT. Its translation: CASSLTWENTEAFF. Based on the CDR3 plus reference TRBV7-9 and TRBJ1-1, the full variable domain is DTGVSQNPRHKITKRGQNVTFRCDPISEHNRLYWYRQTLGQGPEFLTYFQNEAQLEKSRLLSDRFSAERPKGSFSTLEIQRTEQGDSAMYLCASSLTWENTEAFFGQGTRLTVV.

This rearrangement joins TRBV11-3 to TRBJ1-1; D remains unclear. This CDR3 comprises 15 residues. Germline lookup yields CDR1 SGHNT and CDR2 YENEEA. Trimming took 1 base from V and 3 from J, leaving 12 bases between them. The CDR3 DNA reads as TGTGCCAGCAGCTTAGGCGGGGTGAGGGACACTGAAGCTTTCTTT. As protein: CASSLGGVRDTEAFF.

This chain joins TRBV6-5 and TRBJ1-3, with a tentative D call TRBD1 (6 bases). With 2 bases removed from V and 4 bases from J, the gap between germline ends came to 12 bases. The CDR3 loop spans 15 amino acids. Germline assignment: CDR1 MNHEY and CDR2 SVGAGI. CDR3 amino acids: CASSYGGAKGNTIYF. CDR3 bases: TGTGCCAGCAGTTACGGGGGCGCGAAAGGAAACACCATATATTTT.

J is TRBJ2-1 and V is TRBV5-1, with a possible D match to TRBD2 (6 bases). The CDR3 loop spans 16 amino acids. The V end was cut by 1 base, the J end by 7 bases, with 18 bases between. Germline loops: CDR1 SGHRS, CDR2 YFSETQ. CDR3 amino acids: CASSLPGRGVGNEQFF. Written as DNA, the CDR3 is TGCGCCAGCAGCTTGCCGGGGCGGGGAGTTGGAAATGAGCAGTTCTTC.

This chain joins TRBV5-4 and TRBJ2-5, with D unresolved. Trimming took off 0 bases at V and 1 base at J, with 7 bases between the two ends. This CDR3 region has 14 residues. The germline V gene encodes CDR1 SGHNT and CDR2 YYREEE (reference sequence). The CDR3 DNA is TGTGCCAGCAGCTTGGAAGGCTTCCAAGAGACCCAGTACTTC. This sequence encodes CASSLEGFQETQYF.

This CDR3 reads CASSMVRGDQPQHF. The CDR3 DNA follows: TGTGCCAGTAGTATGGTCAGGGGAGATCAGCCCCAGCATTTT. The chain recombines TRBV19 with TRBJ1-5; weak D call: TRBD1 (6 bases). Trimming took off 3 bases at V and 5 bases at J, with 11 bases between the two ends. This CDR3 has 14 amino acids. The germline gives CDR1 LNHDA, CDR2 SQIVND (reference sequence).

The gene calls are TRBV29-1 and TRBJ2-5; a possible D gene is TRBD1 (5 bases). The CDR3 consists of 13 residues. Germline CDR1 reads SQVTM; CDR2 reads ANQGSEA. The ends were cut back, 6 bases at V and 5 bases at J, with 16 bases in the middle. CDR3 loop: CSVARGVGETQYF. The CDR3 DNA is TGCAGCGTCGCTAGGGGCGTTGGGGAGACCCAGTACTTC.

V and J are TRBV5-4 and TRBJ2-7, with 10 bases fitting TRBD2. This CDR3 comprises 14 residues. The germline gives CDR1 SGHNT, CDR2 YYREEE (reference sequence). After removal of 4 bases from V and 4 bases from J, the junction contained 5 bases not matched to a gene. The CDR3 is CASSPSGGAYEQYF. Written as DNA, the CDR3 is TGTGCCAGCAGCCCAAGCGGGGGGGCTTACGAGCAGTACTTC.

V gene TRBV5-1 combines with J gene TRBJ2-1, with TRBD2 matching over 8 bases. The V gene end was trimmed by 5 bases and the J gene end by 8 bases; junction bases not matched to a gene: 15. The CDR3 loop spans 16 amino acids. Germline loops: CDR1 SGHRS, CDR2 YFSETQ. CDR3 sequence: CASRMAGAGEEDEQFF. CDR3 in DNA: TGCGCCAGCAGAATGGCGGGAGCGGGGGAGGAGGATGAGCAGTTCTTC.

The V call is TRBV7-6, the J call TRBJ1-2, with D tentatively TRBD1 (6 bases). The CDR3 contains 15 residues. Germline V lookup: CDR1 SGHVS, CDR2 FNYEAQ. With 1 base removed from V and 4 bases from J, the gap between germline ends came to 13 bases. CDR3 bases: TGTGCCAGCAGCTTAGTCTCCACAGGGACCTATGGCTACACCTTC. It yields the protein CASSLVSTGTYGYTF. The whole variable domain, remainder taken from reference TRBV7-6 and TRBJ1-2, is GAGVSQSPRYKVTKRGQDVALRCDPISGHVSLYWYRQALGQGPEFLTYFNYEAQQDKSGLPNDRFSAERPEGSISTLTIQRTEQRDSAMYRCASSLVSTGTYGYTFGSGTRLTVV.

The chain links TRBV6-1 to TRBJ1-3; maybe TRBD1 (5 bases). V shed 1 base and J shed 0 bases, with 10 bases lying between them. Per the germline V gene, CDR1 is MNHNS and CDR2 is SASEGT. There are 16 residues in the CDR3. CDR3 in DNA: TGTGCCAGCAGTGAAGGGGCAGGGAGCTCTGGAAACACCATATATTTT. Protein sequence: CASSEGAGSSGNTIYF.

The chain has TRBV2 and TRBJ2-1; D call uncertain. CDR3 length: 14 residues. Trimming shortened V by 2 bases and J by 6 bases, and 11 bases separated the two germline ends. Germline CDR1 is SNHLY and CDR2 is FYNNEI. For the CDR3, the DNA is TGTGCCAGCAGTGAACAGGCCTTTCCCAATGAGCAGTTCTTC. Translating gives CASSEQAFPNEQFF.

The rearrangement links TRBV30 to TRBJ1-1, with D unresolved. The V end was cut by 6 bases, the J end by 1 base, with 6 bases between. The CDR3 runs to 11 residues. CDR1 and CDR2 (germline): GTSNPN, SVGIG (reference sequence). The CDR3 protein is CACSTNTEAFF. CDR3 in DNA: TGTGCCTGTTCCACGAACACTGAAGCTTTCTTT.

The chain links TRBV30 to TRBJ2-5; D is unclear. Germline CDR1 GTSNPN, CDR2 SVGIG (reference sequence). This CDR3 has 12 amino acids. V was shortened by 4 bases and J by 5 bases, with 11 bases between the two germline ends. CDR3: CAWNKVRETQYF. Written as DNA, the CDR3 is TGTGCCTGGAACAAAGTCCGGGAGACCCAGTACTTC. Looking up the rest from reference TRBV30 and TRBJ2-5 gives the full variable domain: SQTIHQWPATLVQPVGSPLSLECTVEGTSNPNLYWYRQAAGRGLQLLFYSVGIGQISSEVPQNLSASRPQDRQFILSSKKLLLSDSGFYLCAWNKVRETQYFGPGTRLLVL.

The chain has TRBV7-2 and TRBJ2-2, with 10 bases lining up with TRBD1. This CDR3 contains 15 residues. J was trimmed by 4 bases and V by 5 bases; bases with no gene match: 4. Germline CDR1 is SGHTA and CDR2 is FQGNSA. CDR3 DNA sequence: TGTGCCAGCAGCCCCCGGACAGGGGGCACCGGGGAGCTGTTTTTT. Translating gives CASSPRTGGTGELFF.